The source of this T cell receptor (beta chain) is a study of a mutant IDH1 vaccine in newly diagnosed glioma. Background on the study: Patients got their first vaccination 4-6 weeks after radiotherapy alone, or with temozolomide cycles. Patients had received radiotherapy, temozolomide, or both previously, most receiving both. Week 35 brought visit V12, which was followed by visit V13 at week 47.

Time point: week 35, safety follow-up. The study gave 300 ug of mutant IDH1 20-mer peptide per vaccine dose, with topical imiquimod. The assay was immunoSEQ multiplex PCR, and TCRdb's table has in-frame clones only and misses some. Of approximately 50,000 clones in the sample, around 85% were seen once. The V gene end was trimmed by 4 bases and the J gene end by 2 bases; junction bases not matched to a gene: 9. Germline values: CDR1 SGHNT, CDR2 YYREEE (reference sequence). The CDR3 totals 16 residues. Study findings and constraints: Seemingly, pseudoprogression had no relation to changes in the top peripheral T cell clonotypes.

Comment on this clone: No antigen is known for it.

This chain links TRBV5-4 with TRBJ2-4, with TRBD2 matching over 7 bases. The material sequenced was PBMCs, taken from a glioma patient whose treatment included an IDH1 peptide vaccine. The sequence was obtained from a man aged 35-49 years with glioma. The CDR3 sequence is CASSAPVGGPKNIQYF. CDR3 in DNA: TGTGCCAGCAGCGCCCCAGTGGGAGGGCCCAAAAACATTCAGTACTTC.